The 21 T cell receptor beta chains below were found in one sample sequenced in a study of response to subunit inactivated influenza vaccine (dated by TCRdb to between 2018 and 2020). Library preparation used RT-PCR. Sequencer: Illumina HiSeq 2500. TCRdb reprocessing: public reads trimmed at Q25 with fastp, clones called with MiXCR, in-frame beta chains kept. Duplicate CDR3 protein sequences are folded into a single record with the most common DNA and genes. In this sample the table shows over 750,000 distinct CDR3 sequences, over 20% of which occur a single time. The top ten hold 10% to 13% of the sample. Sequences were derived from PBMCs from blood, sampled 4 to 6 days after vaccination. These receptors all come from a man in his forties or fifties who received an inactivated influenza vaccine. Donor details come from another sample of the same person, matched by shared clones.

The chain combines TRBV19 with TRBJ2-3; the D is unclear. This CDR3 spans 15 amino acids. Trimming removed 5 bases from V and 2 bases from J, with 14 bases in between. Germline CDR1 is LNHDA and CDR2 is SQIVND (reference sequence). The CDR3 spells CASSPEPAATDTQYF. CDR3 in DNA: TGTGCCAGTAGTCCCGAACCGGCGGCCACAGATACGCAGTATTTT.

This chain connects TRBV5-1 to TRBJ2-2; 11 bases are a match to TRBD1. This CDR3 contains 16 residues. CDR1 and CDR2 (germline): SGHRS, YFSETQ. V trimming: 3 bases; J trimming: 4 bases; junction bases outside the gene matches: 5. CDR3 sequence reads: CASSSRTGGITGELFF. CDR3 bases: TGCGCCAGCAGCTCTAGGACAGGGGGCATCACCGGGGAGCTGTTTTTT.

This clonotype was recorded many times. The junction differs from germline at one of its ends, possibly a read error. The genes are TRBV4-3 and TRBJ2-7, with 9 bases lining up with TRBD1. Germline V gene data show CDR1 as LGHNA and CDR2 as YSLEER. The CDR3 is 14 residues long. Here the CDR3 reads CASSQGQGSYEQYF. DNA for the CDR3: TGTGCCAGCAGCCAAGGACAGGGGAGCTACGAGCAGTACTTC.

In this sample, this clonotype turned up a few times. The gene calls are TRBV20-1 and TRBJ2-5; D possibly uses TRBD1 or TRBD2 (5 bases each). Trimming stripped 8 bases from V and 2 bases from J, with 15 bases between. This CDR3 is 13 amino acids long. The germline V gene has CDR1 DFQATT and CDR2 SNEGSKA (reference sequence). CDR3 amino acids: CSTFDGAQETQYF. The CDR3 bases are TGCAGTACGTTTGACGGGGCACAAGAGACCCAGTACTTC.

V and J are TRBV7-8 and TRBJ2-1, with 7 bases aligning to TRBD2. The ends lost 5 bases at V and 0 bases at J; junction bases unmatched: 7. The CDR3 runs to 16 residues. The germline V gene has CDR1 SGHVS and CDR2 FQNEAQ. The CDR3 region is CASSKRAGSSYNEQFF. CDR3 DNA: TGTGCCAGCAGCAAGCGAGCGGGGAGCTCCTACAATGAGCAGTTCTTC.

This chain joins TRBV3-1 and TRBJ2-1; 10 nucleotides agree with TRBD2. This CDR3 is built from 18 residues. V lost 0 bases to trimming and J lost 9 bases; unmatched junction nucleotides: 14. The V gene's germline CDR1 is LGHDT and CDR2 YNNKEL (reference sequence). CDR3 region: CASSQDLRAGGPLGEQFF. The DNA for the CDR3 is TGTGCCAGCAGCCAAGATCTGAGAGCGGGAGGGCCATTGGGTGAGCAGTTCTTC.

This clonotype has ten or more counts. V is TRBV5-1 and J is TRBJ2-6; D not certain. V was pared by 2 bases and J by 0 bases, with 9 bases between. Germline lookup yields CDR1 SGHRS and CDR2 YFSETQ. The CDR3 has 16 residues. The CDR3 DNA reads as TGCGCCAGCAGCTTTGGACCGAACTCTGGGGCCAACGTCCTGACTTTC. Its protein product is CASSFGPNSGANVLTF.

The J gene is TRBJ2-1, the V gene TRBV18; D remains ambiguous. This CDR3 has 14 amino acids. Germline V gene lookup returns CDR1 KGHSH and CDR2 LQKENI. The V end lost 0 bases, the J end lost 5 bases, and 8 bases lay between the germline ends. The CDR3 loop is CASSPPKAHNEQFF. CDR3 coding DNA: TGTGCCAGCTCACCACCTAAGGCCCACAATGAGCAGTTCTTC.

The CDR3 nucleotides are TGTGCCTGGAGTGGCCGATTGAGGGGAAACATTCAGTACTTC. Translated, it gives CAWSGRLRGNIQYF. The V and J genes are TRBV30 and TRBJ2-4; D may be TRBD1 or TRBD2 (5 bases each). The CDR3 totals 14 residues. Trimming pared 1 base from V and 6 bases from J, leaving 13 bases between. CDR1 is GTSNPN, CDR2 SVGIG, per germline (reference sequence).

The chain couples TRBV20-1 to TRBJ2-3; TRBD2 agrees at 9 bases. CDR3 length: 17 residues. Trimming cost V 7 bases and J 2 bases; bases outside gene matches: 16. Per germline, CDR1 DFQATT and CDR2 SNEGSKA (reference sequence). The DNA of the CDR3 is TGCAGTGTGTCTAGCGGGGCCTCCGCGAGATTCACAGATACGCAGTATTTT. Translation gives CSVSSGASARFTDTQYF.

The chain joins TRBV11-2 to TRBJ2-7; 9 positions agree with TRBD1. CDR1 and CDR2 (germline): SGHAT, FQNNGV. CDR3 length: 13 amino acids. J lost 3 bases, V lost 8 bases, and 5 bases had no gene match. For the CDR3, the DNA is TGTGCCAGCCAGGGACAGGGAAACTACGAGCAGTACTTC. Its translation is CASQGQGNYEQYF.

The V call is TRBV20-1, the J call TRBJ2-3; tentative D call: TRBD1 (5 bases). Germline V gene sequence: CDR1 DFQATT, CDR2 SNEGSKA (reference sequence). The V gene lost 4 bases and the J gene lost 3 bases, with 8 bases spanning the gap. The CDR3 runs 12 residues. CDR3: CSATRQTDTQYF. CDR3 sequence (DNA): TGCAGTGCTACGAGACAGACAGATACGCAGTATTTT.

V is TRBV7-2 and J is TRBJ2-5; D is tentatively TRBD1 or TRBD2 (5 bases each). Germline V lookup: CDR1 SGHTA, CDR2 FQGNSA. The CDR3 sequence is 15 residues long. Trimming cost V 4 bases and J 5 bases, with 17 bases left between them. The CDR3 sequence: CASSWITGGGETQYF. CDR3 DNA sequence: TGTGCCAGCAGCTGGATCACAGGAGGTGGGGAGACCCAGTACTTC.

This chain joins TRBV15 and TRBJ2-1; D is possibly TRBD2 (5 bases). Germline V gives CDR1 LNHNV, CDR2 YYDKDF (reference sequence). V gave up 5 bases and J gave up 7 bases, with 15 bases separating them. CDR3 length: 14 residues. This chain's CDR3 is CATSGELDGNEQFF. The CDR3 region has the DNA TGTGCCACCAGCGGGGAGCTCGACGGGAATGAGCAGTTCTTC.

The chain couples TRBV7-3 to TRBJ2-1, with 9 bases lining up with TRBD2. Germline CDR1 reads SGHTA; CDR2 reads FQGTGA. The J segment lost 3 bases and the V segment lost 4 bases, leaving 4 bases of the junction unmatched. This CDR3 has 15 amino acids. CDR3 protein: CASSWTSENYNEQFF. The CDR3, as DNA: TGTGCCAGCAGCTGGACTAGCGAGAACTACAATGAGCAGTTCTTC.

The CDR3 is CASSSDRGRIGYTF. The CDR3 coding sequence is TGTGCCAGCAGCTCGGACAGGGGGCGTATCGGCTACACCTTC. The genes are TRBV21-1 and TRBJ1-2; the table assigns TRBD1, which was not confirmed against the DNA. TRBV21-1 is described as a pseudogene. The CDR3 totals 14 residues.

This clonotype was counted at least ten times. The chain employs TRBV4-3 and TRBJ1-6; 7 bases map to TRBD1. Unmatched junction bases numbered 9, after V lost 0 bases and J lost 7 bases. CDR1 LGHNA and CDR2 YSLEER come from the germline V gene. CDR3 length equals 17 residues. CDR3 nucleotide sequence: TGCGCCAGCAGCCAAGAGCCGGTGGGAGGGGGCAATTCACCCCTCCACTTT. Encoded protein: CASSQEPVGGGNSPLHF.

This chain joins TRBV20-1 and TRBJ2-5; the D gene is possibly TRBD1 (5 bases). Germline values: CDR1 DFQATT, CDR2 SNEGSKA (reference sequence). The CDR3 runs 12 residues. The ends were cut back, 8 bases at V and 1 base at J, with 11 bases in the middle. CDR3 in amino acids: CSTWGSQETQYF. CDR3 nucleotides: TGCAGTACCTGGGGCTCCCAAGAGACCCAGTACTTC.

This clonotype was detected a few times. The chain couples TRBV29-1 to TRBJ2-7; TRBD2 agrees at 7 bases. V was clipped by 7 bases and J by 7 bases; unmatched bases: 7. The germline V gene has CDR1 SQVTM and CDR2 ANQGSEA. CDR3 length: 11 amino acids. CDR3 in DNA: TGCAGCGCGGGGGGAATGGGAGAGCAGTACTTC. It is translated as CSAGGMGEQYF.

This clonotype occurred a few times. The CDR3 DNA reads as TGCAGTGCTAGAGATCAGAGTGCGCAAGAGACCCAGTACTTC. Its protein product is CSARDQSAQETQYF. The rearrangement uses TRBV20-1 and TRBJ2-5; no reliable D call. The CDR3 sequence is 14 residues long. The germline V gene has CDR1 DFQATT and CDR2 SNEGSKA (reference sequence). V was trimmed by 0 bases and J by 2 bases, leaving 10 bases between them.

This clonotype was counted at least ten times. The chain employs TRBV12-3 or TRBV12-4 and TRBJ2-7, with no clear D. Trimming pared 6 bases from V and 1 base from J, leaving 10 bases between. This CDR3 comprises 13 residues. For the CDR3, the DNA is TGTGCCAGCAGCCCCCCTGCATCCTACGAGCAGTACTTC. This translates into CASSPPASYEQYF.